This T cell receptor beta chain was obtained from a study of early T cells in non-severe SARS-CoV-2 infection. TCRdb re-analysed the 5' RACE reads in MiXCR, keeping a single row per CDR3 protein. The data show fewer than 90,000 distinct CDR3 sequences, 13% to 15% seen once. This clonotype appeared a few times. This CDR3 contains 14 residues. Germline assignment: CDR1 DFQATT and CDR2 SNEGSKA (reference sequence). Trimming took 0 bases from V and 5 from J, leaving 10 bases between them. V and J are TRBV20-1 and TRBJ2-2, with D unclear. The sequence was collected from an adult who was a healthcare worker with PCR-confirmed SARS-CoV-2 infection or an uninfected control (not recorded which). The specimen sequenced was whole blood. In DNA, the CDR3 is TGCAGTGCTAGAGATCGTGGCCAAACCGGGGAGCTGTTTTTT. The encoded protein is CSARDRGQTGELFF.